Listed below are T cell receptor beta chains from one sample, sequenced in a study of response to subunit inactivated influenza vaccine. TCRdb reprocessed the RT-PCR reads with MiXCR, giving one entry per CDR3 protein. The sample has some 570,000 distinct CDR3 sequences; 11% are singletons. These data are also associated with another study on T cells expressing NK-cell markers.

This material consisted of PBMCs from blood, taken on the day of vaccination. Every receptor here comes from a man aged 45-65 years who received an inactivated influenza vaccine. Each CDR3 is given with its conserved first and last residue. D genes are given only for firm matches. Clone size is given for some rows only: seen once, a few or many times, or a class if the clone is expanded.

d_call	clone_size	v_call	j_call	cdr3_nt	cdr3_aa
NA	NA	TRBV27	TRBJ2-7	TGTGCCAGCAGGACAGGCACGAGTATCCACGAGCAGTACTTC	CASRTGTSIHEQYF
NA	few	TRBV18	TRBJ2-1	TGTGCCAGCTCAAAGGAGACCAATGAGCAGTTCTTC	CASSKETNEQFF
NA	NA	TRBV14	TRBJ1-6	TGTGCCAGCAGCCAAGTATCGCTCTGGGGCAGGGCAGATTCACCCCTCCACTTT	CASSQVSLWGRADSPLHF
NA	many	TRBV28	TRBJ2-1	TGTGCCGGAGGACGGTCCTACAATGAGCAGTTCTTC	CAGGRSYNEQFF
NA	NA	TRBV4-2	TRBJ2-5	TGTGCCAGCAGCCAGAGGGTACAAGAGACCCAGTACTTC	CASSQRVQETQYF
NA	NA	TRBV5-1	TRBJ1-2	TGCGCCACCGTACCCGGTGGCTACACCTTC	CATVPGGYTF
TRBD1	NA	TRBV29-1	TRBJ2-7	TGCAGCGTTGAGGACAGGGCTGTTATACCCTACGAGCAGTACTTC	CSVEDRAVIPYEQYF
NA	few	TRBV20-1	TRBJ2-6	TGCAGTGCTCTTAAGGGAGGGGGGGCCTCCGGGGCCAACGTCCTGACTTTC	CSALKGGGASGANVLTF
TRBD2	few	TRBV10-3	TRBJ2-2	TGTGCCATCAGTGATGTCGCGGGGGCGAACACCGGGGAGCTGTTTTTT	CAISDVAGANTGELFF
NA	many	TRBV5-1	TRBJ1-1	TGCGCCAGCAGCTTGGTTGGCAGTTTGAACACTGAAGCTTTCTTT	CASSLVGSLNTEAFF
TRBD1	NA	TRBV11-2	TRBJ2-4	TGTGCCAGCAGCTTAGTCTGGACAGGGAAAAACATTCAGTACTTC	CASSLVWTGKNIQYF
TRBD2	NA	TRBV7-2	TRBJ2-7	TGTGCCAGCAGCTTAGGGACTAGCGGGAGAAGCGAGCAGTACTTC	CASSLGTSGRSEQYF
NA	few	TRBV7-3	TRBJ2-1	TGTGCCAGCAGCCCCAGGGTCTCCCTTCAAAATGAGCAGTTCTTC	CASSPRVSLQNEQFF
NA	few	TRBV5-1	TRBJ2-3	TGCGCCAGCAGCTTTTCCAGATTCACAGATACGCAGTATTTT	CASSFSRFTDTQYF
NA	few	TRBV20-1	TRBJ1-2	TGCAGTGCTAGCCCAAAAGGGAGAGATAAAGGCTACACCTTC	CSASPKGRDKGYTF
TRBD2	many	TRBV6-2/TRBV6-3	TRBJ2-1	TGTGCCAGCAGTTCGGGGACTAGCAATGAGCAGTTCTTC	CASSSGTSNEQFF
TRBD1	NA	TRBV7-2	TRBJ2-7	TGTGCCAGCAGCGAGGGGGCGATCCCCTACGAGCAGTACTTC	CASSEGAIPYEQYF
NA	NA	TRBV12-3/TRBV12-4	TRBJ2-3	TGTGCCAGCAGTCTCGAAGCCAAGCGGGATACGCAGTATTTT	CASSLEAKRDTQYF
TRBD2	many	TRBV2	TRBJ2-7	TGTGCCAGCAGTGAGGGGAGGGATAGGGACGAGCAGTACTTC	CASSEGRDRDEQYF
NA	NA	TRBV20-1	TRBJ2-1	TGCAGTGCTCCGCCCAGCGGGCCTCGCAATGAGCAGTTCTTC	CSAPPSGPRNEQFF
TRBD1	NA	TRBV7-2	TRBJ2-2	TGTGCCAGCAGCCGCCGACAGGGGACCACCGGGGAGCTGTTTTTT	CASSRRQGTTGELFF
TRBD2	few	TRBV20-1	TRBJ2-5	TGCAGTGCTCCCGGGACTAGCGGCGCACGGGCCCAGTACTTC	CSAPGTSGARAQYF
NA	many	TRBV20-1	TRBJ2-1	TGCAGTGCTAGAGTGGGTGAGCAGTTCTTC	CSARVGEQFF
NA	NA	TRBV7-2	TRBJ2-6	TGTGCCAGCAGCTTCGCCCGGGTTTTCTCTGGGGCCAACGTCCTGACTTTC	CASSFARVFSGANVLTF
NA	NA	TRBV5-8	TRBJ2-7	TGTGCCAGCAGCTTGGATGGAAGGTTCTCCTACGAGCAGTACTTC	CASSLDGRFSYEQYF
NA	few	TRBV11-2	TRBJ2-1	TGTGCCAGCAGCTTATCGGATTTGGAGGCAGCGGAGCAGTTCTTC	CASSLSDLEAAEQFF
TRBD1	NA	TRBV6-2/TRBV6-3	TRBJ2-7	TGTGCCAGCAGTTACGGGACAGCAGTCTCCTACGAGCAGTACTTC	CASSYGTAVSYEQYF
NA	NA	TRBV6-5	TRBJ2-7	TGTGCCAGCAGTTACGGGGTTTCCTACGAGCAGTACTTC	CASSYGVSYEQYF
TRBD1	NA	TRBV27	TRBJ2-7	TGTGCCAGCAGTTTCGTATCCCGGACAGGGAAATCCTACGAGCAGTACTTC	CASSFVSRTGKSYEQYF
NA	NA	TRBV10-3	TRBJ1-1	TGTGCCATCAGTGGGCAGAGGACTGAAGCTTTCTTT	CAISGQRTEAFF
NA	NA	TRBV25-1	TRBJ1-2	TGTGCCAGCAAGGCAAGCCATAACTATGGCTACACCTTC	CASKASHNYGYTF
TRBD2	few	TRBV13	TRBJ2-2	TGTGCCAGCAGCAGTCCGGGACTAGTTGTCACCGGGGAGCTGTTTTTT	CASSSPGLVVTGELFF
NA	NA	TRBV12-3/TRBV12-4	TRBJ2-5	TGTGCCAGCACCCTGGGGGCAGGGCGAGAGACCCAGTACTTC	CASTLGAGRETQYF
NA	few	TRBV20-1	TRBJ1-2	TGCAGTGCTAGAGGGTTGGGGTTTGGGGGCTACACCTTC	CSARGLGFGGYTF
NA	few	TRBV7-2	TRBJ1-1	TGTGCCAGCACCTCTTGGGCGGCGAACACTGAAGCTTTCTTT	CASTSWAANTEAFF
NA	NA	TRBV5-1	TRBJ1-2	TGCGCCAGCACCCCTGGGGACTCCTATGGCTACACCTTC	CASTPGDSYGYTF
NA	NA	TRBV4-1	TRBJ2-5	TGCGCCAGCAGCCAAGAGGTGGGCGGGATCCAAGAGACCCAGTACTTC	CASSQEVGGIQETQYF
TRBD2	few	TRBV27	TRBJ2-3	TGTGCCAGCAGTTTATCGCCGACTTGGGGGAGGGTTGATACGCAGTATTTT	CASSLSPTWGRVDTQYF
TRBD2	many	TRBV12-3/TRBV12-4	TRBJ2-1	TGTGCCAGCAGCCCCCCGGGGGGGAGCTACAATGAGCAGTTCTTC	CASSPPGGSYNEQFF
NA	many	TRBV12-3/TRBV12-4	TRBJ1-1	TGTGCCAGCAGTTTGCGGGCTATGAACACTGAAGCTTTCTTT	CASSLRAMNTEAFF
NA	NA	TRBV11-2	TRBJ2-6	TGTGCCACCAGCTTAGTTGGTGGCTCTGGGGCCAACGTCCTGACTTTC	CATSLVGGSGANVLTF
TRBD1	NA	TRBV12-3/TRBV12-4	TRBJ1-5	TGTGCCAGCAGTTTAACGGACAGGAATCAGCCCCAGCATTTT	CASSLTDRNQPQHF
TRBD2	NA	TRBV9	TRBJ2-1	TGTGCCAGCAGCGTAGGGACTAGCGGGATACATGAGCAGTTCTTC	CASSVGTSGIHEQFF
NA	NA	TRBV4-1	TRBJ1-5	TGCGCCAGCAGCCCCCTTGGACAGTTCAATCAGCCCCAGCATTTT	CASSPLGQFNQPQHF
TRBD2	NA	TRBV7-3	TRBJ2-1	TGTGCCAGCAGCCCCAAGCGGGAGTCCTACAATGAGCAGTTCTTC	CASSPKRESYNEQFF
NA	NA	TRBV4-3	TRBJ1-6	TGCGCCAGCAGCCAAGGGACAGTTAGCTCCTATAATTCACCCCTCCACTTT	CASSQGTVSSYNSPLHF
NA	NA	TRBV7-6	TRBJ1-3	TGTGCCAGCAGCCGGGAGCCTGGAAACACCATATATTTT	CASSREPGNTIYF
NA	few	TRBV15	TRBJ2-7	TGTGCCACCCAACCGGACCTGACAGCCTCCTACGAGCAGTACTTC	CATQPDLTASYEQYF
NA	few	TRBV20-1	TRBJ2-7	TGCAGTGCGAGACCCAGGGGCTCATTCGAGCAGTACTTC	CSARPRGSFEQYF
TRBD1	few	TRBV9	TRBJ1-4	TGTGCCAGCAGCGTAGACGCACGGTCAGGGGGCGTTGAAAAACTGTTTTTT	CASSVDARSGGVEKLFF
NA	NA	TRBV6-2/TRBV6-3	TRBJ2-5	TGTGCCAGCAGTTACGCGGCGGTCCAAGAGACCCAGTACTTC	CASSYAAVQETQYF
NA	many	TRBV6-1	TRBJ2-3	TGTGCCAGCAGTCAACTAGAGGGCGCAGATACGCAGTATTTT	CASSQLEGADTQYF
TRBD1	few	TRBV20-1	TRBJ2-7	TGCAGTGCTAGTGTAACAGGGGAGAGGGAGCAGTACTTC	CSASVTGEREQYF